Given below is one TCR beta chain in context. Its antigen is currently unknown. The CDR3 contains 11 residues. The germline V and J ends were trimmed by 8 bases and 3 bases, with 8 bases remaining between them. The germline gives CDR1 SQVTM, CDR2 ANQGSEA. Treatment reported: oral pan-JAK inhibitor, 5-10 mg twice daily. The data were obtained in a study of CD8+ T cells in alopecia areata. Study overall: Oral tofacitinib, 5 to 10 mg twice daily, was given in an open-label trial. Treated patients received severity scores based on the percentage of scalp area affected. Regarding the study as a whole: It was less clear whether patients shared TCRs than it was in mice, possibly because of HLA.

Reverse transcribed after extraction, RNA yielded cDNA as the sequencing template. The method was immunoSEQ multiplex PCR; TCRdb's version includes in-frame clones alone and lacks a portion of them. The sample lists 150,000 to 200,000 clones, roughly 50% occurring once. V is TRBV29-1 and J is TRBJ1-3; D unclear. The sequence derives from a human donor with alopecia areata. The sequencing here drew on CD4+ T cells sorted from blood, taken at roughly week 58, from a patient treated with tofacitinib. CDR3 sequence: CSSIFGNTIYF. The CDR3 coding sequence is TGCAGCTCAATCTTTGGAAACACCATATATTTT.